This T cell receptor (beta chain) is drawn from a study of Ad26.COV2.S vaccination and SARS-CoV-2 variants. Documented treatment: around 19 received Ad26.COV2.S at low or high dose, single or two shots; 5 received placebo; per-sample allocation not given. Day 63 following the first vaccine or placebo injection was when the samples were taken. This person who donated was an adult of 18-55 years in Boston. The CDR3 has 15 amino acids. Germline values: CDR1 SGHDN, CDR2 FVKESK. Trimming took 4 bases from V and 0 from J; bases not matched to a gene: 2. Sequencing was performed with immunoSEQ multiplex PCR; in TCRdb, only in-frame clones are kept and a portion is missing. The repertoire includes fewer than 300,000 clones, around 87% of them detected once, and around 3% sits in the top ten.

The TCR comes from a person between 18 and 59 years old who received the Ad26.COV2.S COVID-19 vaccine or a placebo. The chain recombines TRBV14 with TRBJ2-1, with 8 bases fitting TRBD2. Sequenced here: peripheral blood, sampled in a trial of Ad26.COV2.S vaccine versus placebo. The CDR3: CASSPSGSSYNEQFF. As DNA, the CDR3 is TGTGCCAGCAGCCCGAGCGGGAGCTCCTACAATGAGCAGTTCTTC. Full variable domain (missing parts from reference TRBV14 and TRBJ2-1): EAGVTQFPSHSVIEKGQTVTLRCDPISGHDNLYWYRRVMGKEIKFLLHFVKESKQDESGMPNNRFLAERTGGTYSTLKVQPAELEDSGVYFCASSPSGSSYNEQFFGPGTRLTVL.